This TCR beta chain was recorded in a study of spatial heterogeneity in lung cancer. This clonotype has at least ten counts. Time point in this sample: sample taken at primary tumor resection. Tumor, nontumor lung or frozen PBMC supplied whole RNA that was sequenced unsorted. CDR3 length: 14 residues. CDR1 and CDR2 (germline): SGHTA, FQGNSA. V was cut by 5 bases and J by 5 bases, with 16 bases left in between. TCRdb called the 5' RACE reads again in MiXCR, with one record for every CDR3 protein. Of roughly 38,000 distinct CDR3 sequences in the sample, 3% to 3.5% are singletons; the top ten hold under 40%.

J is TRBJ2-7 and V is TRBV7-2, with D tentatively TRBD1 (6 bases). The source was normal lung tissue next to the tumor, collected at surgery. The TCR sequence derives from a male donor with early-stage non-small cell lung cancer. In DNA form, the CDR3 reads TGTGCCAGCAGCAACTCCCGGACAGTCAACGAGCAGTACTTC. This gives the protein CASSNSRTVNEQYF.